The clone carrying this TCR beta chain was seen a single time. Its specificity is unknown. The data derive from a study of T cell responses to AZD1222 COVID-19 vaccine. Overall study results and limits: The sample set comprised mostly white British donors with more females, and clonal diversity was possibly underestimated.

Germline V lookup: CDR1 SGHRS, CDR2 YFSETQ. The germline V and J ends were trimmed by 3 bases and 0 bases, with 21 bases remaining between them. The CDR3 has 18 amino acids. Data came from immunoSEQ multiplex PCR; TCRdb stores just in-frame clones and leaves some out. The sample consists of 150,000 or so clones, around 90% of them appearing once. The material was peripheral blood, obtained 28 days after the second AZD1222 dose. The TCR was taken from an adult who received the AZD1222 COVID-19 vaccine. The chain links TRBV5-1 to TRBJ1-2; tentatively, D is TRBD1 (6 bases). CDR3 coding DNA: TGCGCCAGCAGCTACCGGCCCCTGGACAGAGTAGCTAACTATGGCTACACCTTC. It encodes CASSYRPLDRVANYGYTF.